Detailed here is one T cell receptor beta chain. TCRdb re-called the 5' RACE reads and catalogs CDR3 proteins one per entry, DNA excluded. This sample's table reports 400,000 to 500,000 distinct CDR3 sequences. CDR1 and CDR2 from the germline V gene are MGHDK and SYGVNS. CDR3 size: 16 residues. This entry belongs to a study of monozygotic twins with inflammatory bowel disease. The sequence was obtained from a human donor with ulcerative colitis or Crohn's disease, or a healthy co-twin of an affected twin (not recorded which). Sample: blood. The genes are TRBV25-1 and TRBJ2-1; as DNA is missing, the TRBD2 call by TCRdb cannot be tested. CDR3 region: CANSEGSGGGYNEQFF.